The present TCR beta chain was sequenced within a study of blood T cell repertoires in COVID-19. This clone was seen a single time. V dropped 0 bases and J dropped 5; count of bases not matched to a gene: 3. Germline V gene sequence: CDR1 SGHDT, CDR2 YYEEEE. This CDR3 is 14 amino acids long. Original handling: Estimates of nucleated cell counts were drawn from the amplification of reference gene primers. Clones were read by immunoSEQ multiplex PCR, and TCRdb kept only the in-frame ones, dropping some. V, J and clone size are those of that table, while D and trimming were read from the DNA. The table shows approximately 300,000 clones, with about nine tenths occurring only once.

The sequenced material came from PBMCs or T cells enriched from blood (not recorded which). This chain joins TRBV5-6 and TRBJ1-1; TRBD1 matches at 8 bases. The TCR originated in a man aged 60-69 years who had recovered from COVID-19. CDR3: CASSLVQGATEAFF. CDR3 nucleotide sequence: TGTGCCAGCAGCTTGGTCCAGGGGGCTACTGAAGCTTTCTTT.